This T cell receptor (beta chain) was sequenced in a study of blood T cell repertoires in COVID-19 (dated by TCRdb to the early 2020s). With respect to the entire study: The collaborator samples originated in the United States, Italy and Spain and spanned the acute and convalescent phases of COVID-19. The prospective study material was composed of cDNA or gDNA derived from T cells, B-cell-depleted T cells, or PBMCs. The dataset comprised deeply sampled blood TCRbeta repertoires from subjects exposed to, actively infected with, or recovered from COVID-19. The repertoires were released in a freely available public database meant as a resource for research on the immune response to SARS-CoV-2. The samples were drawn from two sources: the first 160 participants of the ongoing ImmuneRACE study, and 1,200 or so subjects contributed by 6 global collaborators. The sample metadata nearly always contained a de-identified subject ID, COVID-19 status, age in years and sex. Where available, HLA class I and class II types were taken from metadata supplied by the sample provider and were not determined by assay-based typing. The full study reports these points: The quantity of clinical and demographic metadata differed by source and by participant and was supplied without curation.

The immunoSEQ Assay, a bias-controlled multiplex PCR, was used to amplify TCRbeta CDR3 regions from genomic DNA. As for how the authors treated the data: The number of nucleated cells in each sample was estimated from the amplification of reference gene primers within the assay. Sequence reads were collapsed and filtered to measure the absolute abundance of every unique TCRbeta CDR3 rearrangement. Productive Simpson clonality was computed per sample as the square root of Simpson's diversity index over productive rearrangements. Entries here come from immuneACCESS through TCRdb and include only in-frame sequences with V and J called. Some clones fail to appear in such tables; in the studies checked, an unresolved V gene covers under half of the shortfall, and the cause of the remainder is unknown. That table gives V, J and clone size, and the DNA gave D and trimming. The sample table lists approximately 150,000 clones, about 80% of them with a count of one. The ten largest account for 16% of the sample.

Worth noting for this clone: Its specific antigen is unknown. No base quality values were provided; no much bigger clone lies one nucleotide off.

The CDR3 starts with the cysteine, ends with the phenylalanine, and has 12 residues. The entry retains the CDR3 DNA only, 36 bases that are in frame from base 1. V was cut back by 7 bases and J by 7 bases, leaving a gap of 13 bases between them. The germline V gene provides CDR1 MNHEY and CDR2 SVGAGI. The collaborating institutions used their own protocols to collect whole blood in K2EDTA tubes. Collaborator samples were shipped for TCRbeta analysis as frozen whole blood, isolated PBMCs, or DNA extracted from either sample type. The receptor was isolated from a man aged 50 to 59 with acute or convalescent COVID-19. The sequenced material came from peripheral blood. The chain is encoded by TRBV6-5 joined to TRBJ1-1; perhaps TRBD1 is the D gene, with 6 bases matching. The CDR3 region reads CASTPGTLEAFF. DNA sequence: TGTGCCAGCACCCCCGGGACACTTGAAGCTTTCTTT.